This T cell receptor beta chain was sequenced during a study of T cell changes during pregnancy in multiple sclerosis. The assay was immunoSEQ multiplex PCR, and TCRdb's table has in-frame clones only and misses some. Of fewer than 60,000 clones in the sample, around 90% are singletons; the top ten hold about 10%. The V gene's germline CDR1 is LNHDA and CDR2 SQIVND (reference sequence). V was cut by 2 bases and J by 0 bases, with 7 bases left in between. This CDR3 comprises 15 residues. Sequences were derived from CD8+ T cells from peripheral blood mononuclear cells, sampled after pregnancy. V gene TRBV19 combines with J gene TRBJ1-4; maybe TRBD1 (6 bases). This TCR derives from a female donor with multiple sclerosis, enrolled in a pregnancy study. As DNA, the CDR3 is TGTGCCAGTAGTATACAGGGGTCAACTAATGAAAAACTGTTTTTT. Its translation is CASSIQGSTNEKLFF. Complete variable domain (other parts from reference TRBV19 and TRBJ1-4): DGGITQSPKYLFRKEGQNVTLSCEQNLNHDAMYWYRQDPGQGLRLIYYSQIVNDFQKGDIAEGYSVSREKKESFPLTVTSAQKNPTAFYLCASSIQGSTNEKLFFGSGTQLSVL.